This TCR beta chain was found in a study of cytomegalovirus exposure and HLA in healthy donors. Findings and limits, study-wide: The number of N-insertions in an Asian-associated ancestry cluster was reportedly below the approximately 680-donor mean in a later analysis.

Concerning this clone: Its antigen is undetermined.

Healthy bone marrow donors made up the cohort. It was with 60 Vbeta and 13 Jbeta primers that the PCR ran. Authors' methods: In a later analysis, of tens of millions of unique beta chains, about 10 million appeared in at least two donors. Method: immunoSEQ multiplex PCR; TCRdb's copy keeps in-frame clones and lacks some. The V and J calls and the clone size are those of that table, but D and trimming were determined from the DNA. The sample gives 170,000 or so clones, roughly 78% of which show up once; 0.5% to 0.8% is in the top ten. Germline assignment: CDR1 MRHNA and CDR2 SNTAGT. Trimming took 7 bases from V and 2 from J; bases not matched to a gene: 9. This CDR3 contains 15 residues.

Sequenced sample: PBMCs. This clonotype originated in a boy between 5 and 17 years old in good health and CMV-seronegative. V usage is TRBV6-4 and J usage is TRBJ2-3; 7 bases map to TRBD2. In DNA form, the CDR3 reads TGTGCCAGCAAAACTAGCGTGTCCTCCACAGATACGCAGTATTTT. This codes for CASKTSVSSTDTQYF.